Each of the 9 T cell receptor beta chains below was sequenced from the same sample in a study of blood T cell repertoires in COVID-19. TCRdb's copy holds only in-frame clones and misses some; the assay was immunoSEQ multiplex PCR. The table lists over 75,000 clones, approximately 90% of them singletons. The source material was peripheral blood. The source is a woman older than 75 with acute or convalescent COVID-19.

The CDR3 DNA reads as TGTGCCAGCAGTACACAACAGGGTTGGGAGCCCCAGCATTTT. Residues: CASSTQQGWEPQHF. The V gene is TRBV27, the J gene TRBJ1-5; TRBD1 is a possible D gene (6 bases). The CDR3 is made up of 14 amino acids. CDR1 and CDR2 from the germline V gene are MNHEY and SMNVEV (reference sequence). Trimming removed 5 bases at V and 8 bases at J, with 16 bases between.

In DNA form, the CDR3 reads TGCGCCAGCAGCTTGGCAGACTCGAGAAGTGATTCACCCCTCCACTTT. Residues: CASSLADSRSDSPLHF. V gene TRBV5-1 combines with J gene TRBJ1-6; unclear D gene. The CDR3 is 16 residues long. V dropped 0 bases and J dropped 8 bases, with 15 bases sitting between them. Germline V gene lookup returns CDR1 SGHRS and CDR2 YFSETQ.

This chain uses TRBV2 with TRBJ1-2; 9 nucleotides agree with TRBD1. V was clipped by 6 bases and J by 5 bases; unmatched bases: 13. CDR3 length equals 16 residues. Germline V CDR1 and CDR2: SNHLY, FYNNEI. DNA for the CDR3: TGTGCCAGCAGACGGATTACCGGGACAGGGATTTATGGCTACACCTTC. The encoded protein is CASRRITGTGIYGYTF.

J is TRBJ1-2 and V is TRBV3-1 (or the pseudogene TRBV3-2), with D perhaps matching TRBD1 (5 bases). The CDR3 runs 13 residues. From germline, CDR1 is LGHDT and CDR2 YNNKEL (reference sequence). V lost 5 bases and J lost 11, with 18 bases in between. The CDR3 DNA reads TGTGCCAGCAGCGCACAGGCGCCGGACGGATACACCTTC. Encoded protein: CASSAQAPDGYTF.

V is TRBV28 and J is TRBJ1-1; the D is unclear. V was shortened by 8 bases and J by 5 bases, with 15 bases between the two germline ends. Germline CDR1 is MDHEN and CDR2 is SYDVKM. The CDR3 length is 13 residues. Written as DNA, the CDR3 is TGTGCCAGCCACCGACCAACCGGGACTGAAGCTTTCTTT. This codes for CASHRPTGTEAFF.

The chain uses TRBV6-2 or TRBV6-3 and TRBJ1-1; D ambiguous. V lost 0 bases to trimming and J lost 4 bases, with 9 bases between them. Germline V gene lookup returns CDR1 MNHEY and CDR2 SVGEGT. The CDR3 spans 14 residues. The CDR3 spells CASSYSKPGTEAFF. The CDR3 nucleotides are TGTGCCAGCAGTTACTCTAAACCGGGCACTGAAGCTTTCTTT.

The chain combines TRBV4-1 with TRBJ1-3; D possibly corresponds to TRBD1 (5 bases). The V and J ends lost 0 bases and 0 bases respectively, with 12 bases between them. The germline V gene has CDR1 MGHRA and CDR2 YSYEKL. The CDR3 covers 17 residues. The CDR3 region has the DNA TGCGCCAGCAGCCAAGATAGCGGACAATACTCTGGAAACACCATATATTTT. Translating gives CASSQDSGQYSGNTIYF.

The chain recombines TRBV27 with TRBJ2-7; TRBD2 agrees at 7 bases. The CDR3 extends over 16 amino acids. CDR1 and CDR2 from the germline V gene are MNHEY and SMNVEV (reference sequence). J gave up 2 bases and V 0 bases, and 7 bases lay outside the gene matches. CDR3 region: CASSLSGVGGTYEQYF. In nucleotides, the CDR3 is TGTGCCAGCAGTTTATCGGGGGTGGGGGGGACCTACGAGCAGTACTTC.

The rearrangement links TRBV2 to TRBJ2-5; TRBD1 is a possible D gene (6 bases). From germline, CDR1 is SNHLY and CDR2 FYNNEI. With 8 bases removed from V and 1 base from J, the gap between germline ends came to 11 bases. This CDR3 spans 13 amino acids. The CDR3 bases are TGTGCCAGCCACAGGGACCTCCAAGAGACCCAGTACTTC. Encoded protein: CASHRDLQETQYF.